This TCR beta chain came from a study of human T cells and chemical hapten exposure. At the level of the study: Patch tests applied 0.01% DPC to the upper back and were scored after 6 days.

Study results and caveats: Against controls, expanded TCRs gave rise to significantly more large CDR3 similarity clusters. With DPC sensitization, TCRs exceeding 1 in 1000 frequency showed no change. Correlating positively with patch test score were the PT1 expanded TCR counts.

This clonotype was counted ten times or more. Its antigen is unknown. Each CDR3 protein is one row after TCRdb ran MiXCR on the RACE reads. The sample has 380,000 or so distinct CDR3 sequences, more than 4.5% seen once. Time point denoted: patch test 1, 2 weeks after DPC sensitization. Noted treatment: therapeutic diphenylcyclopropenone sensitization with weekly scalp DPC. The CDR3 totals 11 residues. Germline CDR1 SNHLY, CDR2 FYNNEI. Trimming took off 1 base at V and 6 bases at J, with 3 bases between the two ends. The chain has TRBV2 and TRBJ1-2; D not resolved. The source was whole blood, collected in connection with sensitization to the hapten diphenylcyclopropenone (DPC). The receptor was derived from a woman aged 45-60 years with alopecia areata. Some clones in this sample may be carry-over from other donors' samples. The CDR3 reads CASSEGHGYTF. CDR3 DNA sequence: TGTGCCAGCAGTGAAGGGCATGGCTACACCTTC.